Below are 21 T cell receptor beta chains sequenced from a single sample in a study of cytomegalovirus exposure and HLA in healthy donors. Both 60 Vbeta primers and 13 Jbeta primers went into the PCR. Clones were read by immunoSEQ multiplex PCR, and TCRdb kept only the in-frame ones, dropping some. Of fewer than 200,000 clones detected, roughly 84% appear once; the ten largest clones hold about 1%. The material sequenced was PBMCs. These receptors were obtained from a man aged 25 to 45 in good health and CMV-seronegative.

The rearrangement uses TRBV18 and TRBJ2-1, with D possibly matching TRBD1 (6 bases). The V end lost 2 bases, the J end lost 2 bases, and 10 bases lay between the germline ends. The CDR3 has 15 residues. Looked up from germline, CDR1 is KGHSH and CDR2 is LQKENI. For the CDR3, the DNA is TGTGCCAGCTCACCATCAACAGGGACCTACAATGAGCAGTTCTTC. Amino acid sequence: CASSPSTGTYNEQFF.

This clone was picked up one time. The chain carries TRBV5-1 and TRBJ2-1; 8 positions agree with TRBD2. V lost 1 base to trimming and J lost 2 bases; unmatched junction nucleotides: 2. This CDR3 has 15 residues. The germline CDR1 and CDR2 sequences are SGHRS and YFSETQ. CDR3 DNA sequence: TGCGCCAGCAGCTTGTACGGGGGGGCCTACAATGAGCAGTTCTTC. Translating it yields CASSLYGGAYNEQFF.

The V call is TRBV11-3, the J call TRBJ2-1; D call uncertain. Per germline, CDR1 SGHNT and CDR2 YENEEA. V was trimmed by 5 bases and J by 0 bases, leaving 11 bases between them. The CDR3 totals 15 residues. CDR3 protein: CASSRESNSYNEQFF. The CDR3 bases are TGTGCCAGCAGCCGAGAATCGAACTCCTACAATGAGCAGTTCTTC.

CDR3 loop: CASSLGHPRTEQYF. CDR3 DNA: TGTGCCAGCAGCTTAGGCCATCCGCGTACCGAGCAGTACTTC. The chain joins TRBV7-6 to TRBJ2-7; D not certain. The V end lost 1 base, the J end lost 6 bases, and 13 bases lay between the germline ends. Germline-derived CDR1 and CDR2 are SGHVS and FNYEAQ. This CDR3 has 14 amino acids.

CDR3 in amino acids: CASSVDLNYGYTF. DNA for the CDR3: TGTGCCAGCAGCGTGGACTTAAACTATGGCTACACCTTC. The chain has TRBV5-6 and TRBJ1-2; D not resolved. Germline lookup yields CDR1 SGHDT and CDR2 YYEEEE. The CDR3 runs 13 residues. The germline V and J ends were trimmed by 4 bases and 2 bases, with 9 bases remaining between them.

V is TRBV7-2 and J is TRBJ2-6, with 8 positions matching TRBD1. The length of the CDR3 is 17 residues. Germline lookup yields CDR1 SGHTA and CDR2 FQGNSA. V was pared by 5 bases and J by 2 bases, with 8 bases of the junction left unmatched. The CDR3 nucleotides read TGTGCCAGCAGCCAGTCGCAGGGGGCTGCTGGGGCCAACGTCCTGACTTTC. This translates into CASSQSQGAAGANVLTF. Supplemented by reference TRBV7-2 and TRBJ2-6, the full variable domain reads GAGVSQSPSNKVTEKGKDVELRCDPISGHTALYWYRQSLGQGLEFLIYFQGNSAPDKSGLPSDRFSAERTGGSVSTLTIQRTQQEDSAVYLCASSQSQGAAGANVLTFGAGSRLTVL.

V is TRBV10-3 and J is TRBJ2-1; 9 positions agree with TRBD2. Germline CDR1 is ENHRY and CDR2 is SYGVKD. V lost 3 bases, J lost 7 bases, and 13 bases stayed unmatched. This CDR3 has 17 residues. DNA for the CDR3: TGTGCCATCAGTGATGAGGGGGGGACTAGCTCCCAAAATGAGCAGTTCTTC. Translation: CAISDEGGTSSQNEQFF.

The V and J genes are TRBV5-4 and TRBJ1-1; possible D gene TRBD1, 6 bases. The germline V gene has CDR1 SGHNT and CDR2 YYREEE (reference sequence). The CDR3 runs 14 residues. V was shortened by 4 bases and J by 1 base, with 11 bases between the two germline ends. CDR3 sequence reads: CASSQQGRNTEAFF. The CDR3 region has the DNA TGTGCCAGCAGCCAACAGGGTAGGAACACTGAAGCTTTCTTT.

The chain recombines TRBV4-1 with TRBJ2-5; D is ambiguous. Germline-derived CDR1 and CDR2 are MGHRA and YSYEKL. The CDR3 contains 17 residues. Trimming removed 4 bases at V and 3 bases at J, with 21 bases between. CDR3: CASSLLGGIRIEETQYF. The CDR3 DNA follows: TGCGCCAGCAGCCTCTTAGGCGGCATCCGAATCGAAGAGACCCAGTACTTC.

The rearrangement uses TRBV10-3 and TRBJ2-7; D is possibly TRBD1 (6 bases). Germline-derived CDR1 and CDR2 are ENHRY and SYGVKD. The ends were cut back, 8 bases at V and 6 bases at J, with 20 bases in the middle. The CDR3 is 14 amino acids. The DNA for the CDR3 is TGTGCCATCGCGAAAACAGGGAACCTGGGCGAGCAGTACTTC. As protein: CAIAKTGNLGEQYF.

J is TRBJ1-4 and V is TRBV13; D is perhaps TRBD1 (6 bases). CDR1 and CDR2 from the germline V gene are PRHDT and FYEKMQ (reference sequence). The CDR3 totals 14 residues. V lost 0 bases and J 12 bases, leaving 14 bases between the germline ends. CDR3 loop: CASSLGTGTAELFF. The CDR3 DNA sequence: TGTGCCAGCAGCTTAGGTACAGGGACCGCGGAACTGTTTTTT.

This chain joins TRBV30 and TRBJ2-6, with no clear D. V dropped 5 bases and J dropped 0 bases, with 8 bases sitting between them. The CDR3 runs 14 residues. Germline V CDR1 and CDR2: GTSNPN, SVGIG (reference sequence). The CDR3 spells CAWGSGSGANVLTF. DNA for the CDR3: TGTGCCTGGGGTTCGGGCTCTGGGGCCAACGTCCTGACTTTC.

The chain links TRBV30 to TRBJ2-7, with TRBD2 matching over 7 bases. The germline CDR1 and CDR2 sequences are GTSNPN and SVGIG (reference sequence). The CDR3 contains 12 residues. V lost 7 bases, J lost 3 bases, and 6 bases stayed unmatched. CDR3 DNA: TGTGCCTCAAGGGGAGGGCTCTACGAGCAGTACTTC. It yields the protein CASRGGLYEQYF.

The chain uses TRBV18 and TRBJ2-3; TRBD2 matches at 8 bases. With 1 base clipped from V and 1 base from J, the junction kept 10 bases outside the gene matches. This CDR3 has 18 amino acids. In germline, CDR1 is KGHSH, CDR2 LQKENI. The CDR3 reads CASSPLLVREGGTDTQYF. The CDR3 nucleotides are TGTGCCAGCTCACCACTCCTCGTCCGGGAGGGTGGCACAGATACGCAGTATTTT.

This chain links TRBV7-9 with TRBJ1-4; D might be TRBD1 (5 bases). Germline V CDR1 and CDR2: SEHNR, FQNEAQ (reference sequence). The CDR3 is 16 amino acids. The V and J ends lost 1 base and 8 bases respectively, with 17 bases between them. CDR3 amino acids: CASSLGGGAGPEKLFF. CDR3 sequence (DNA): TGTGCCAGCAGCTTAGGTGGTGGAGCAGGGCCAGAAAAACTGTTTTTT.

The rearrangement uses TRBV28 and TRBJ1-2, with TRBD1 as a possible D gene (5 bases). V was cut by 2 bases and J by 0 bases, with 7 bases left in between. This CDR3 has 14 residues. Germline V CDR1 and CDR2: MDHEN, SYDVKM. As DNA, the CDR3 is TGTGCCAGCAGTTTAGACAGTTCTAACTATGGCTACACCTTC. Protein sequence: CASSLDSSNYGYTF.

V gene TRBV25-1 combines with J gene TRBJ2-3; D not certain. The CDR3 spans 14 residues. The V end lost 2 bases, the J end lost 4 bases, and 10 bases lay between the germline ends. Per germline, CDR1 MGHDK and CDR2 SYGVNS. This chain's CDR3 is CASSEAEFADTQYF. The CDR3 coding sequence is TGTGCCAGCAGTGAAGCGGAGTTCGCAGATACGCAGTATTTT. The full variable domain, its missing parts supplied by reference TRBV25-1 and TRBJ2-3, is EADIYQTPRYLVIGTGKKITLECSQTMGHDKMYWYQQDPGMELHLIHYSYGVNSTEKGDLSSESTVSRIRTEHFPLTLESARPSHTSQYLCASSEAEFADTQYFGPGTRLTVL.

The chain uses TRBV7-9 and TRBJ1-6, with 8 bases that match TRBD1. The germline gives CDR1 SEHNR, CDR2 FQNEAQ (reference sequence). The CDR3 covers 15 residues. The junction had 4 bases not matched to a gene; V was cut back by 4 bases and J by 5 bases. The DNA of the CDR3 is TGTGCCAGCAGCTCCGGACAGGGAGATAATTCACCCCTCCACTTT. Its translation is CASSSGQGDNSPLHF.

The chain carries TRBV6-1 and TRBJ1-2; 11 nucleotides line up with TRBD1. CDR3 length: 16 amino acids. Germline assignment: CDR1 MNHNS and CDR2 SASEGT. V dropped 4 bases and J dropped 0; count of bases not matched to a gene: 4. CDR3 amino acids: CASSAGQGAPNYGYTF. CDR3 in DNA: TGTGCCAGCAGTGCCGGACAGGGGGCGCCTAACTATGGCTACACCTTC.

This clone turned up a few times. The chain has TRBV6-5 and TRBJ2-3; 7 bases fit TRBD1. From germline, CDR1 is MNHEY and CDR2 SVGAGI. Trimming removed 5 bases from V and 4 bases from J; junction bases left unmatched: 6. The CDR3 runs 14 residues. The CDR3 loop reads CASSPGTAADTQYF. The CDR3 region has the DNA TGTGCCAGCAGTCCCGGGACAGCCGCAGATACGCAGTATTTT.

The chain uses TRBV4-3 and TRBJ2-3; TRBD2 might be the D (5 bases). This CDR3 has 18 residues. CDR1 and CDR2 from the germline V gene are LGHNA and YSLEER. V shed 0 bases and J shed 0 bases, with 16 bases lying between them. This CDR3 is CASSQDAASQESTDTQYF. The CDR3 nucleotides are TGCGCCAGCAGCCAAGATGCCGCTAGCCAGGAGAGCACAGATACGCAGTATTTT.